A selection of T cell receptor beta chains follows, all from one sample in a study of long-term antiretroviral therapy in people with HIV. Sequenced by immunoSEQ multiplex PCR; TCRdb stores in-frame clones only, minus some. The repertoire has 15,000 or so clones, 85% to 90% of them found once; the top ten carry roughly 14%. The sequences come from unsorted PBMCs, collected 2.3 years before starting antiretroviral therapy. Receptors originate from a woman under 40 with HIV. The CDR3 runs from the conserved cysteine through the conserved F or W. A D gene is named only where the DNA matches it firmly. Size tells how often a clone was seen (once, few, many) or the class of an expanded clone, and some rows leave it out.

>once|13|TRBV10-3|-|TRBJ2-7
CAISESGGYEQYF
TGTGCCATCAGTGAGTCTGGGGGCTACGAGCAGTACTTC
>-|14|TRBV6-1|TRBD1|TRBJ1-2
CASRLGGGVRGYTF
TGTGCCAGCAGGTTAGGGGGCGGTGTCCGTGGCTACACCTTC
>-|12|TRBV6-1|-|TRBJ2-5
CASSEERETQYF
TGTGCCAGCAGTGAAGAGAGGGAGACCCAGTACTTC
>-|19|TRBV23-1|TRBD2|TRBJ2-2
CASSQSSLAGGLNTGELFF
TGCGCCAGCAGTCAATCGAGCCTAGCGGGGGGGCTTAACACCGGGGAGCTGTTTTTT
>-|15|TRBV6-5|-|TRBJ1-2
CASSYTSQDSYGYTF
TGTGCCAGCAGTTACACCAGCCAGGACAGCTATGGCTACACCTTC
>few|16|TRBV6-9|-|TRBJ1-5
CASQGSVGGGNQPQHF
TGTGCCAGCCAAGGAAGTGTAGGTGGGGGAAATCAGCCCCAGCATTTT
>once|15|TRBV5-5|-|TRBJ1-2
CASSPRGPANYGYTF
TGTGCCAGCAGCCCCCGGGGACCAGCTAACTATGGCTACACCTTC
>-|15|TRBV6-5|-|TRBJ1-2
CASSYSGTPNYGYTF
TGTGCCAGCAGTTACTCCGGGACACCTAACTATGGCTACACCTTC
>once|14|TRBV6-5|-|TRBJ2-2
CASRRAGASGELFF
TGTGCCAGCCGGCGGGCGGGGGCGAGCGGGGAGCTGTTTTTT
>-|12|TRBV2|-|TRBJ2-7
CASGKGDGEQYF
TGTGCCAGCGGCAAGGGGGACGGCGAGCAGTACTTC
>-|14|TRBV7-9|-|TRBJ2-1
CASSLAISGWGLLF
TGTGCCAGCAGCTTAGCGATATCTGGGTGGGGGCTGCTCTTC
>-|15|TRBV7-2|-|TRBJ2-7
CASSTRLFSSYEQYF
TGTGCCAGCAGCACCCGCTTATTTAGCTCCTACGAGCAGTACTTC
>once|15|TRBV5-6|-|TRBJ1-2
CASSFSGHDNYGYTF
TGTGCCAGCAGCTTTTCGGGACACGATAACTATGGCTACACCTTC
>-|15|TRBV5-1|-|TRBJ2-5
CASSEGWLGEETQYF
TGCGCCAGCAGTGAGGGGTGGTTGGGAGAAGAGACCCAGTACTTC